Listed here are 22 T cell receptor beta chains from one sample, sequenced in a study of shared clonotypes between healthy human individuals. Libraries were prepared by immunoSEQ multiplex PCR; TCRdb keeps only in-frame clonotypes and omits some of them. Seen here are about 1 million clones, about 75% observed once, and the top ten hold 1.5%. Sequenced: memory CD4+ T cells sorted from blood. The subset here: CD45RA-negative fraction. The receptors originated from a man aged 18 to 30 in good health.

The genes are TRBV10-3 and TRBJ1-2; D may be TRBD1 (6 bases). Germline CDR1 ENHRY, CDR2 SYGVKD. CDR3 length equals 13 residues. V was pared by 4 bases and J by 5 bases, with 11 bases between. The CDR3 DNA reads TGTGCCATCAGTGTTAACAGGGCATATGGCTACACCTTC. It translates to CAISVNRAYGYTF.

In its sample, this clone was seen many times. The DNA for the CDR3 is TGTGCCAGCAGCCCTAGGATGATGAACACTGAAGCTTTCTTT. Amino acids: CASSPRMMNTEAFF. This sequence joins TRBV5-4 and TRBJ1-1; D not resolved. V was cut by 4 bases and J by 0 bases, with 10 bases left in between. This CDR3 is built from 14 residues. Germline V gene data show CDR1 as SGHNT and CDR2 as YYREEE (reference sequence). Combining the CDR3 with reference TRBV5-4 and TRBJ1-1 gives the whole variable domain ETGVTQSPTHLIKTRGQQVTLRCSSQSGHNTVSWYQQALGQGPQFIFQYYREEENGRGNFPPRFSGLQFPNYSSELNVNALELDDSALYLCASSPRMMNTEAFFGQGTRLTVV.

On this clone: Other DNA sequences of this sample code for an identical CDR3. The chain is built from TRBV10-3 and TRBJ1-5; D is unclear. Germline V gene lookup returns CDR1 ENHRY and CDR2 SYGVKD. The CDR3 covers 13 residues. The V gene lost 2 bases and the J gene lost 2 bases, with 4 bases spanning the gap. Written as DNA, the CDR3 is TGTGCCATCAGTGAGCGGGGCAATCAGCCCCAGCATTTT. It translates to CAISERGNQPQHF.

A remark on this clone: Other DNA sequences in the sample encode the same CDR3. The chain uses TRBV2 and TRBJ2-7; 9 bases are a match to TRBD2. This CDR3 contains 14 residues. Germline assignment: CDR1 SNHLY and CDR2 FYNNEI. Trimming cost V 6 bases and J 0 bases; bases outside gene matches: 3. The CDR3 bases are TGTGCCAGCAGAGAGACTAGCGGCTCCTACGAGCAGTACTTC. Amino acids: CASRETSGSYEQYF.

This rearrangement joins TRBV10-1 to TRBJ1-5; weak D call: TRBD1 (5 bases). The CDR3 covers 15 residues. The germline V and J ends were trimmed by 8 bases and 5 bases, with 19 bases remaining between them. The V gene's germline CDR1 is WNHNN and CDR2 SYGVQD (reference sequence). Written as DNA, the CDR3 is TGCGCCAGCCAAGGAGGAGGGGAAAGGGATCAGCCCCAGCATTTT. Amino acids: CASQGGGERDQPQHF.

CDR3 sequence (DNA): TGCGCCAGCAGCTTGTCGAACAGTTATTACGAGCAGTACTTC. Protein: CASSLSNSYYEQYF. The chain recombines TRBV5-1 with TRBJ2-7, with D unclear. V lost 1 base and J 4 bases, leaving 12 bases between the germline ends. This CDR3 has 14 amino acids. Germline CDR1 reads SGHRS; CDR2 reads YFSETQ.

This rearrangement joins TRBV30 to TRBJ2-7, with 10 nucleotides matching TRBD1. From germline, CDR1 is GTSNPN and CDR2 SVGIG (reference sequence). Trimming removed 3 bases from V and 2 bases from J; junction bases left unmatched: 1. This CDR3 has 13 residues. Here the CDR3 reads CAWRGTGAYEQYF. CDR3 DNA: TGTGCCTGGAGGGGGACAGGGGCCTACGAGCAGTACTTC.

The genes are TRBV7-8 and TRBJ1-2; no clear D gene. Trimming left V 5 bases short and J 3 bases short, with 10 bases between. CDR1 and CDR2 from the germline V gene are SGHVS and FQNEAQ. The CDR3 is 13 amino acids. CDR3 region: CASSQRGDYGYTF. The CDR3 DNA sequence: TGTGCCAGCAGCCAAAGAGGAGACTATGGCTACACCTTC.

The table lists this clone with a few counts. The chain links TRBV5-1 to TRBJ2-7; 9 bases line up with TRBD2. Germline trimming cut 4 bases from V and 5 bases from J; bases unmatched to any gene: 13. The CDR3 totals 16 residues. Germline CDR1 SGHRS, CDR2 YFSETQ. The CDR3 is CASSPRGSGRQDEQYF. The CDR3 DNA follows: TGCGCCAGCAGCCCCCGAGGTAGCGGGAGACAGGACGAGCAGTACTTC. The full variable domain, completed using reference TRBV5-1 and TRBJ2-7, is KAGVTQTPRYLIKTRGQQVTLSCSPISGHRSVSWYQQTPGQGLQFLFEYFSETQRNKGNFPGRFSGRQFSNSRSEMNVSTLELGDSALYLCASSPRGSGRQDEQYFGPGTRLTVT.

The chain links TRBV4-1 to TRBJ2-1; TRBD2 aligns across 11 bases. Germline CDR1 is MGHRA and CDR2 is YSYEKL. Losses at the gene ends were 0 bases for V and 6 bases for J; bases not matched to a gene: 1. CDR3 length: 15 amino acids. As DNA, the CDR3 is TGCGCCAGCAGCCAAGATAGCGGGAGGGCCAATGAGCAGTTCTTC. This translates into CASSQDSGRANEQFF.

The gene calls are TRBV11-3 and TRBJ2-7; TRBD2 might be the D (6 bases). CDR3 size: 17 residues. V was cut by 6 bases and J by 3 bases, with 24 bases left in between. Germline CDR1 reads SGHNT; CDR2 reads YENEEA. CDR3 in amino acids: CASRNPHEGLEGYEQYF. CDR3 DNA: TGTGCCAGCAGAAACCCACACGAGGGGCTGGAGGGCTACGAGCAGTACTTC.

About this clone: In the same sample, other DNA sequences code for this CDR3. The chain couples TRBV10-3 to TRBJ1-2; no clear D gene. The germline V gene encodes CDR1 ENHRY and CDR2 SYGVKD. This CDR3 is built from 13 residues. The germline V and J ends were trimmed by 2 bases and 2 bases, with 6 bases remaining between them. CDR3: CAISEALNYGYTF. CDR3 in DNA: TGTGCCATCAGTGAGGCCCTGAACTATGGCTACACCTTC.

This clone was counted between two and nine times. The chain carries TRBV7-9 and TRBJ1-2; D unclear. The V gene lost 7 bases and the J gene lost 8 bases, with 17 bases spanning the gap. The CDR3 contains 13 residues. The germline V gene has CDR1 SEHNR and CDR2 FQNEAQ (reference sequence). The CDR3 here is CASTPSETGGYTF. The DNA for the CDR3 is TGTGCCAGCACCCCGTCCGAAACTGGGGGCTACACCTTC.

The chain recombines TRBV5-1 with TRBJ1-4, with 8 bases lining up with TRBD1. Trimming cost V 4 bases and J 5 bases; bases outside gene matches: 4. The CDR3 is made up of 14 amino acids. Germline-derived CDR1 and CDR2 are SGHRS and YFSETQ. The CDR3 is CASSQQGGNEKLFF. The CDR3 nucleotides are TGCGCCAGCAGCCAACAGGGGGGGAATGAAAAACTGTTTTTT.

V usage is TRBV13 and J usage is TRBJ1-2, with TRBD1 identical over 9 bases. The CDR3 sequence is 14 residues long. The germline gives CDR1 PRHDT, CDR2 FYEKMQ (reference sequence). The J segment lost 8 bases and the V segment lost 0 bases, leaving 4 bases of the junction unmatched. The DNA for the CDR3 is TGTGCCAGCAGCTTAGGGGACAGGGGTCGGGGCTACACCTTC. Translation gives CASSLGDRGRGYTF.

This chain links TRBV19 with TRBJ1-4, with D possibly TRBD1 on 5 matching bases. Germline V gene sequence: CDR1 LNHDA, CDR2 SQIVND (reference sequence). V lost 3 bases and J 0 bases, leaving 8 bases between the germline ends. This CDR3 region has 15 residues. For the CDR3, the DNA is TGTGCCAGTAGTATCCAGACAGCAACTAATGAAAAACTGTTTTTT. Translation gives CASSIQTATNEKLFF.

The chain employs TRBV5-1 and TRBJ2-7, with TRBD2 as a possible D gene (5 bases). The CDR3 loop spans 16 amino acids. Germline V gene lookup returns CDR1 SGHRS and CDR2 YFSETQ. Trimming left V 0 bases short and J 0 bases short, with 13 bases between. In DNA form, the CDR3 reads TGCGCCAGCAGCTTGGGGAGGACGGGAAGCTCCTACGAGCAGTACTTC. This codes for CASSLGRTGSSYEQYF.

The rearrangement links TRBV25-1 to TRBJ1-1; D is unclear. Germline CDR1 and CDR2: MGHDK and SYGVNS. V lost 2 bases and J 5 bases, leaving 9 bases between the germline ends. This CDR3 is 13 amino acids long. CDR3 coding DNA: TGTGCCAGCAGTGAAGGCAGGTCGACTGAAGCTTTCTTT. This translates into CASSEGRSTEAFF.

Notes on this clone: Other DNA sequences in this sample translate to the same CDR3. The chain carries TRBV29-1 and TRBJ2-7; a weak D match, TRBD2 (6 bases). The CDR3 length is 11 residues. Deletions cut 4 bases from V and 4 bases from J, with 8 bases between. Germline V CDR1 and CDR2: SQVTM, ANQGSEA. In DNA, the CDR3 is TGCAGCGTTGTCGGGGGATACGAGCAGTACTTC. Translating it yields CSVVGGYEQYF.

The CDR3 DNA reads as TGCGCCAGCAGTGGGTTCATCGCGCTCTCAGGGGATCAGCCCCAGCATTTT. Its translation: CASSGFIALSGDQPQHF. The V call is TRBV10-2, the J call TRBJ1-5, with D tentatively TRBD1 (6 bases). This CDR3 has 17 amino acids. The germline gives CDR1 WSHSY, CDR2 SAAADI. V was trimmed by 4 bases and J by 5 bases, leaving 21 bases between them.

This chain joins TRBV10-3 and TRBJ2-1, with 13 bases aligning to TRBD2. In germline, CDR1 is ENHRY, CDR2 SYGVKD. The CDR3 is made up of 16 amino acids. V gave up 0 bases and J gave up 7 bases; unmatched junction bases: 3. The CDR3 spells CAISESGLAGRNEQFF. CDR3 bases: TGTGCCATCAGTGAGTCGGGACTAGCGGGGCGAAATGAGCAGTTCTTC.

This CDR3 reads CASGPGGSFEKLFF. The CDR3 DNA follows: TGTGCCAGCGGGCCCGGAGGCAGTTTTGAAAAACTGTTTTTT. The chain recombines TRBV25-1 with TRBJ1-4; no reliable D call. The CDR3 is made up of 14 amino acids. V shed 8 bases and J shed 7 bases, with 17 bases lying between them. The V gene's germline CDR1 is MGHDK and CDR2 SYGVNS.